The 15 T cell receptor beta chains in this list originate from one sample, sequenced in a study of cytomegalovirus exposure and HLA in healthy donors. In the PCR, 60 Vbeta and 13 Jbeta primers were used. Repertoires were generated with immunoSEQ multiplex PCR, while TCRdb's copy carries only in-frame clones and drops some. The data show 90,000 to 140,000 clones, 65% to 85% seen once. The sample taken for sequencing was PBMCs. The source of these receptors is a male donor in good health and CMV-seronegative.

The chain joins TRBV19 to TRBJ1-5; possible D gene TRBD1, 5 bases. The V end was cut by 9 bases, the J end by 6 bases, with 15 bases between. The CDR3 is 13 residues long. Germline CDR1 LNHDA, CDR2 SQIVND (reference sequence). In DNA, the CDR3 is TGTGCCAGCTTCAAGGGGATAGGTCAGCCCCAGCATTTT. Its translation: CASFKGIGQPQHF.

The rearrangement uses TRBV5-1 and TRBJ1-1; D call uncertain. V dropped 6 bases and J dropped 0 bases, with 9 bases sitting between them. This CDR3 region has 13 residues. Germline assignment: CDR1 SGHRS and CDR2 YFSETQ. In DNA, the CDR3 is TGCGCCAGCACCAGGTTTATGAACACTGAAGCTTTCTTT. This encodes CASTRFMNTEAFF.

This clone was seen repeatedly, ten times or more. The chain employs TRBV6-1 and TRBJ1-3; unclear D gene. In germline, CDR1 is MNHNS, CDR2 SASEGT. There are 15 residues in the CDR3. With 6 bases removed from V and 2 bases from J, the gap between germline ends came to 14 bases. The CDR3 loop reads CASRRDPGTGNTIYF. The DNA for the CDR3 is TGTGCCAGCAGGAGGGATCCGGGTACTGGAAACACCATATATTTT.

Here the CDR3 DNA reads TGTGCCAGCAGGGTAGGGGGCGTAGGCACTGAAGCTTTCTTT. Its protein product is CASRVGGVGTEAFF. V usage is TRBV28 and J usage is TRBJ1-1, with 7 positions matching TRBD1. Germline assignment: CDR1 MDHEN and CDR2 SYDVKM. V dropped 6 bases and J dropped 4; count of bases not matched to a gene: 8. The CDR3 covers 14 residues. The full variable domain, in which reference TRBV28 and TRBJ1-1 provide the parts outside the CDR3, is DVKVTQSSRYLVKRTGEKVFLECVQDMDHENMFWYRQDPGLGLRLIYFSYDVKMKEKGDIPEGYSVSREKKERFSLILESASTNQTSMYLCASRVGGVGTEAFFGQGTRLTVV.

The chain uses TRBV4-1 and TRBJ2-7, with a tentative D call TRBD2 (6 bases). Trimming took 0 bases from V and 0 from J, leaving 18 bases between them. The germline gives CDR1 MGHRA, CDR2 YSYEKL. The CDR3 runs to 18 residues. CDR3 region: CASSQEAPGEASSYEQYF. In nucleotides, the CDR3 is TGCGCCAGCAGCCAAGAGGCGCCGGGAGAGGCGAGCTCCTACGAGCAGTACTTC.

V is TRBV5-1 and J is TRBJ1-6; TRBD1 aligns across 8 bases. CDR3 length: 14 amino acids. Germline lookup yields CDR1 SGHRS and CDR2 YFSETQ. V gave up 4 bases and J gave up 9 bases; unmatched junction bases: 6. The CDR3 loop reads CASSIRTGPSPLHF. The CDR3 nucleotides read TGCGCCAGCAGCATCAGGACAGGGCCTTCACCCCTCCACTTT. Looking up the rest from reference TRBV5-1 and TRBJ1-6 gives the full variable domain: KAGVTQTPRYLIKTRGQQVTLSCSPISGHRSVSWYQQTPGQGLQFLFEYFSETQRNKGNFPGRFSGRQFSNSRSEMNVSTLELGDSALYLCASSIRTGPSPLHFGNGTRLTVT.

For this clone: A junction boundary mismatches the germline segment, possibly from a read error. The rearrangement links TRBV30 to TRBJ2-2; 12 nucleotides align to TRBD1. Germline loops: CDR1 GTSNPN, CDR2 SVGIG (reference sequence). The CDR3 sequence is 20 residues long. CDR3 DNA sequence: TGTGCCTGGAGTATCCCGGGGGACAGGGGGCCGGCGACCGAACACCGGGGAGCTGTTTTT. Encoded protein: CAWSIPGDRGPATEHRGAVF.

This chain uses TRBV14 with TRBJ1-1; TRBD1 matches at 11 bases. CDR3 length: 14 amino acids. Germline V gives CDR1 SGHDN, CDR2 FVKESK. The ends lost 4 bases at V and 4 bases at J; junction bases unmatched: 2. The CDR3 region has the DNA TGTGCCAGCAGCCGGACAGGGGGCGGCACTGAAGCTTTCTTT. It encodes CASSRTGGGTEAFF.

The CDR3 sequence is CASSLGLAGGDTQYF. The DNA for the CDR3 is TGTGCCAGCAGCTTGGGGCTAGCGGGAGGAGATACGCAGTATTTT. V and J are TRBV5-6 and TRBJ2-3, with TRBD2 matching over 11 bases. This CDR3 contains 15 residues. After removal of 0 bases from V and 5 bases from J, the junction contained 2 bases not matched to a gene. Germline CDR1 SGHDT, CDR2 YYEEEE.

The chain joins TRBV5-1 to TRBJ2-7; 8 bases are shared with TRBD1. Trimming at V came to 4 bases and at J to 0 bases, leaving 9 bases not matched to a gene. This CDR3 is 16 amino acids long. From germline, CDR1 is SGHRS and CDR2 YFSETQ. CDR3 in DNA: TGCGCCAGCAGCAAAAGTACAGGGGGAGACTCCTACGAGCAGTACTTC. It yields the protein CASSKSTGGDSYEQYF.

The chain links TRBV6-5 to TRBJ1-1, with D tentatively TRBD1 (6 bases). The CDR3 extends over 14 amino acids. Germline CDR1 and CDR2: MNHEY and SVGAGI. With 3 bases removed from V and 5 bases from J, the gap between germline ends came to 13 bases. In DNA, the CDR3 is TGTGCCAGCAGTTATCGTACAGGGTCGACTGAAGCTTTCTTT. Translation gives CASSYRTGSTEAFF.

CDR3 DNA: TGTGCCAGCAGCCCCGGACTGGAGAACTATGGCTACACCTTC. It yields the protein CASSPGLENYGYTF. The gene calls are TRBV7-8 and TRBJ1-2; D call uncertain. Trimming took 5 bases from V and 2 from J, leaving 12 bases between them. This CDR3 region has 14 residues. Per germline, CDR1 SGHVS and CDR2 FQNEAQ. Full variable domain (remainder filled in from reference TRBV7-8 and TRBJ1-2): GAGVSQSPRYKVAKRGQDVALRCDPISGHVSLFWYQQALGQGPEFLTYFQNEAQLDKSGLPSDRFFAERPEGSVSTLKIQRTQQEDSAVYLCASSPGLENYGYTFGSGTRLTVV.

This chain links TRBV7-2 with TRBJ1-1, with D possibly TRBD1 on 5 matching bases. This CDR3 region has 12 residues. V was clipped by 3 bases and J by 6 bases, with 8 bases between them. Per germline, CDR1 SGHTA and CDR2 FQGNSA. The DNA for the CDR3 is TGTGCCAGCAGCTTTCGGGGGGCTGAAGCTTTCTTT. This translates into CASSFRGAEAFF. Filled out from reference TRBV7-2 and TRBJ1-1, the complete variable domain reads GAGVSQSPSNKVTEKGKDVELRCDPISGHTALYWYRQSLGQGLEFLIYFQGNSAPDKSGLPSDRFSAERTGGSVSTLTIQRTQQEDSAVYLCASSFRGAEAFFGQGTRLTVV.

This chain links TRBV7-8 with TRBJ2-7; D possibly corresponds to TRBD1 (5 bases). The CDR3 has 13 amino acids. The germline V and J ends were trimmed by 7 bases and 0 bases, with 10 bases remaining between them. The germline CDR1 and CDR2 sequences are SGHVS and FQNEAQ. As DNA, the CDR3 is TGTGCCAGCACCCGACAGAGCTCCTACGAGCAGTACTTC. As protein: CASTRQSSYEQYF.

The chain links TRBV19 to TRBJ2-7; 8 bases are shared with TRBD2. The ends lost 0 bases at V and 7 bases at J; junction bases unmatched: 2. The CDR3 loop spans 13 amino acids. Germline V gene lookup returns CDR1 LNHDA and CDR2 SQIVND (reference sequence). In nucleotides, the CDR3 is TGTGCCAGTAGTATAGAACTAGCGGTAGAGCAGTACTTC. Protein product: CASSIELAVEQYF.